The T cell receptor beta chain under discussion was sequenced for a study of PD-L1 blockade in urothelial cancer. Overall study context: At 3 weeks (second dose) and 6 weeks after starting treatment, blood was analyzed.

Time point given: pretreatment peripheral blood. The CDR3 covers 12 residues. V lost 6 bases to trimming and J lost 4 bases, with 10 bases between them. Germline CDR1 and CDR2: MNHNY and SVGAGI (reference sequence). Details on this clone: Antigen: not known.

The templates were synthetic TCR analogs, and they were spiked into each PCR. Measured with immunoSEQ multiplex PCR; TCRdb has only the in-frame clones, and not every one. The table lists under 55,000 clones, approximately 90% of them singletons. Broader study findings: Greater 3-week expansion of tumor-associated blood clones was recorded for durable-benefit patients.

The receptor comes from a donor at least 40 years old with urothelial cancer. The chain uses TRBV6-6 and TRBJ2-7; a possible D gene is TRBD2 (6 bases). The material sequenced was PBMCs, taken around atezolizumab (anti-PD-L1) treatment. The DNA of the CDR3 is TGTGCCAGCAGCCCCGGAGGGTACGAGCAGTACTTC. Translation gives CASSPGGYEQYF.